Shown below are 29 T cell receptor beta chains from a single sample sequenced in a study of regulatory dendritic cells for organ transplantation. TCRdb's table, derived via immunoSEQ multiplex PCR, lists solely in-frame clones and lacks some. The repertoire holds 25,000 to 30,000 clones, with roughly 84% as singletons. The specimen sequenced was naive CD8+ T cells from blood. Subset of the sample: CD45RA+ naive T cells. Receptor source: a human donor in good health.

The CDR3 DNA reads as TGTGCCAGTAGTTTAGCGGGGGGGCCTCTTCATGAGCAGTTCTTC. Translated: CASSLAGGPLHEQFF. This chain links TRBV19 with TRBJ2-1; TRBD2 matches 11 bases. V shed 5 bases and J 8 bases; nucleotides not matched to a gene: 8. The CDR3 is made up of 15 amino acids. Germline V gives CDR1 LNHDA, CDR2 SQIVND (reference sequence).

This chain links TRBV7-8 with TRBJ2-7; 12 bases are a match to TRBD2. V lost 5 bases and J lost 3; bases outside the gene matches: 2. CDR3 size: 14 residues. CDR1 is SGHVS and CDR2 is FQNEAQ in the germline V gene. The DNA for the CDR3 is TGTGCCAGCAGCCGACTAGCGGGGGACTACGAGCAGTACTTC. This encodes CASSRLAGDYEQYF.

J is TRBJ2-5 and V is TRBV15, with D possibly TRBD2 on 5 matching bases. Germline V gene lookup returns CDR1 LNHNV and CDR2 YYDKDF (reference sequence). The ends were cut back, 7 bases at V and 5 bases at J, with 14 bases in the middle. The CDR3 has 13 amino acids. The CDR3 loop reads CATTLTGMETQYF. DNA for the CDR3: TGTGCCACCACCTTAACGGGGATGGAGACCCAGTACTTC.

There are a few counts of this clone. The rearrangement joins TRBV7-2 to TRBJ2-1, with 9 bases aligning to TRBD2. Germline values: CDR1 SGHTA, CDR2 FQGNSA. The CDR3 spans 14 residues. V shed 6 bases, J shed 7 bases, and the junction held 7 bases outside the gene matches. The CDR3 nucleotides are TGTGCCAGCAGTTTTAGCGGGGGTGTGAATGAGCAGTTCTTC. Translating gives CASSFSGGVNEQFF.

In the case of this clone: Germline and junction disagree at one end, which may indicate a read error. This sequence joins TRBV5-1 and TRBJ2-3, with 8 nucleotides matching TRBD1. The CDR3 is 14 residues long. From germline, CDR1 is SGHRS and CDR2 YFSETQ. CDR3 loop: CASRLDRGTDTQYF. The DNA for the CDR3 is TGCGCCAGCAGATTGGACAGGGGCACAGATACGCAGTATTTT.

The CDR3 protein is CASEIGQGRPYNEQFF. In DNA, the CDR3 is TGTGCTAGTGAGATAGGACAGGGGCGGCCCTACAATGAGCAGTTCTTC. The chain is built from TRBV12-5 and TRBJ2-1; TRBD1 aligns across 9 bases. V trimming: 7 bases; J trimming: 2 bases; junction bases outside the gene matches: 9. Germline V gene sequence: CDR1 LGHNT, CDR2 FRNRAP. The CDR3 is 16 residues long.

This chain connects TRBV4-2 to TRBJ1-5; maybe TRBD1 (5 bases). CDR1 is LGHNA, CDR2 YNFKEQ, per germline. Trimming shortened V by 0 bases and J by 2 bases, and 23 bases separated the two germline ends. The CDR3 loop spans 20 amino acids. The CDR3 here is CASSQDFVKGLSNGNQPQHF. The CDR3 bases are TGTGCCAGCAGCCAAGATTTTGTCAAGGGGCTATCCAATGGCAATCAGCCCCAGCATTTT.

The V and J genes are TRBV2 and TRBJ1-2; 9 bases are shared with TRBD1. The CDR3 contains 14 residues. Germline-derived CDR1 and CDR2 are SNHLY and FYNNEI. V shed 2 bases, J shed 6 bases, and the junction held 4 bases outside the gene matches. Written as DNA, the CDR3 is TGTGCCAGCAGTGAAATCGACAGGGGGAATGGCTACACCTTC. Protein product: CASSEIDRGNGYTF.

The chain couples TRBV6-5 to TRBJ2-1; no firm D call. The V and J ends lost 2 bases and 8 bases respectively, with 4 bases between them. CDR1 and CDR2 (germline): MNHEY, SVGAGI. CDR3 size: 11 residues. CDR3 in DNA: TGTGCCAGCAGTTACGCGCATGAGCAGTTCTTC. Translating it yields CASSYAHEQFF.

The chain carries TRBV6-1 and TRBJ2-7; no definite D call. Per the germline V gene, CDR1 is MNHNS and CDR2 is SASEGT. Deletions cut 2 bases from V and 4 bases from J, with 9 bases between. The CDR3 runs 13 residues. CDR3 nucleotides: TGTGCCAGCAGTGAAACCCGGTCTTACGAGCAGTACTTC. The encoded protein is CASSETRSYEQYF.

The chain employs TRBV7-3 and TRBJ2-2, with a possible D match to TRBD2 (7 bases). The V end lost 0 bases, the J end lost 3 bases, and 11 bases lay between the germline ends. Germline CDR1 reads SGHTA; CDR2 reads FQGTGA. The CDR3 consists of 16 residues. CDR3: CASSLTGGPHTGELFF. DNA of the CDR3: TGTGCCAGCAGCTTAACCGGGGGGCCGCACACCGGGGAGCTGTTTTTT.

V gene TRBV29-1 combines with J gene TRBJ2-1; 11 bases match TRBD2. The CDR3 runs to 24 residues. Germline V gene data show CDR1 as SQVTM and CDR2 as ANQGSEA. Trimming removed 0 bases from V and 0 bases from J; junction bases left unmatched: 25. The CDR3 spells CSVEDAPSPPGLADHGNSYNEQFF. The CDR3 region has the DNA TGCAGCGTTGAAGATGCCCCCAGCCCCCCGGGACTAGCGGACCATGGAAACTCCTACAATGAGCAGTTCTTC.

In its sample, this clone was seen a few times. The chain combines TRBV7-9 with TRBJ1-5; D is ambiguous. From germline, CDR1 is SEHNR and CDR2 FQNEAQ (reference sequence). This CDR3 is built from 12 residues. V was cut by 1 base and J by 7 bases, with 5 bases left in between. The chain's CDR3 is CASSLGKQPQHF. The CDR3 bases are TGTGCCAGCAGCTTAGGTAAACAGCCCCAGCATTTT.

This chain links TRBV9 with TRBJ2-7; D not resolved. The CDR3 has 14 amino acids. Germline V gene sequence: CDR1 SGDLS, CDR2 YYNGEE. Trimming shortened V by 0 bases and J by 1 base, and 8 bases separated the two germline ends. CDR3 nucleotides: TGTGCCAGCAGCGTAGGGAGTGGATCCTACGAGCAGTACTTC. It yields the protein CASSVGSGSYEQYF.

The chain employs TRBV29-1 and TRBJ2-5; D is unresolved. The germline gives CDR1 SQVTM, CDR2 ANQGSEA. V lost 4 bases and J 5 bases, leaving 8 bases between the germline ends. The CDR3 contains 11 residues. CDR3 amino acids: CSVVAGETQYF. CDR3 coding DNA: TGCAGCGTTGTAGCTGGGGAGACCCAGTACTTC.

The genes are TRBV19 and TRBJ1-1, with a tentative D call TRBD1 (5 bases). In germline, CDR1 is LNHDA, CDR2 SQIVND (reference sequence). The CDR3 consists of 14 residues. V was pared by 9 bases and J by 1 base, with 15 bases between. The CDR3: CASLLMGGNTEAFF. The CDR3 DNA reads as TGTGCCAGCCTCCTGATGGGGGGGAACACTGAAGCTTTCTTT.

The chain couples TRBV7-9 to TRBJ2-1; D is undetermined. Trimming removed 5 bases at V and 9 bases at J, with 11 bases between. Per the germline V gene, CDR1 is SEHNR and CDR2 is FQNEAQ (reference sequence). The CDR3 runs 12 residues. CDR3 nucleotide sequence: TGTGCCAGCAGCCCCTCCTCGGGTGAGCAGTTCTTC. Translating gives CASSPSSGEQFF.

This chain connects TRBV6-5 to TRBJ1-2; 12 bases map to TRBD1. The CDR3 extends over 15 amino acids. After removal of 4 bases from V and 4 bases from J, the junction contained 4 bases not matched to a gene. Germline CDR1 MNHEY, CDR2 SVGAGI. The CDR3 here is CASSSGTGGSYGYTF. The CDR3 coding sequence is TGTGCCAGCAGTTCAGGGACAGGGGGCTCCTATGGCTACACCTTC.

The CDR3 protein is CASSVSGGKQETQYF. CDR3 nucleotides: TGTGCCAGCAGCGTTTCAGGGGGGAAACAAGAGACCCAGTACTTC. The gene calls are TRBV9 and TRBJ2-5; a weak D match, TRBD1 (7 bases). This CDR3 comprises 15 residues. V shed 2 bases and J shed 2 bases, with 13 bases lying between them. Germline V gives CDR1 SGDLS, CDR2 YYNGEE.

The chain carries TRBV11-3 and TRBJ2-1, with 9 nucleotides matching TRBD2. This CDR3 is 14 amino acids long. Losses at the gene ends were 6 bases for V and 7 bases for J; bases not matched to a gene: 7. In germline, CDR1 is SGHNT, CDR2 YENEEA. As DNA, the CDR3 is TGTGCCAGCAGTCATAGCGGGGGCAGAAATGAGCAGTTCTTC. Its translation is CASSHSGGRNEQFF.

The count of this clone is one. The CDR3 reads CASSQELVADTQYF. CDR3 DNA: TGCGCCAGCAGCCAAGAACTAGTTGCAGATACGCAGTATTTT. The chain is built from TRBV4-1 and TRBJ2-3; D is possibly TRBD2 (5 bases). The CDR3 covers 14 residues. The V and J ends lost 0 bases and 4 bases respectively, with 8 bases between them. Germline CDR1 and CDR2: MGHRA and YSYEKL.

CDR3 DNA sequence: TGTGCCAGCAGCGCCGGGGTTCCTACTAATGAAAAACTGTTTTTT. Protein: CASSAGVPTNEKLFF. This sequence joins TRBV7-9 and TRBJ1-4; D gene ambiguous. Germline CDR1 is SEHNR and CDR2 is FQNEAQ (reference sequence). V lost 5 bases, J lost 2 bases, and 12 bases lay in between. This CDR3 region has 15 residues.

V gene TRBV5-8 combines with J gene TRBJ1-5; 7 nucleotides agree with TRBD1. This CDR3 comprises 15 residues. Per the germline V gene, CDR1 is SGHTS and CDR2 is YDEGEE. J gave up 8 bases and V 3 bases, and 11 bases lay outside the gene matches. The CDR3, as DNA: TGTGCCAGCAGCTACGCCGGGACAGTCGGTGAGCCCCAGCATTTT. This codes for CASSYAGTVGEPQHF.

The rearrangement links TRBV5-1 to TRBJ1-1; D gene unclear. V was trimmed by 3 bases and J by 7 bases, leaving 7 bases between them. The CDR3 covers 11 residues. CDR1 is SGHRS and CDR2 is YFSETQ in the germline V gene. CDR3 in amino acids: CASSSGGEAFF. The CDR3 nucleotides read TGCGCCAGCAGCTCAGGAGGTGAAGCTTTCTTT.

The V call is TRBV9, the J call TRBJ2-4, with 12 bases fitting TRBD1. Trimming removed 3 bases from V and 3 bases from J; junction bases left unmatched: 7. Germline CDR1 and CDR2: SGDLS and YYNGEE. The CDR3 sequence is 17 residues long. CDR3 in amino acids: CASSAGQGAIGKNIQYF. The CDR3 DNA reads TGTGCCAGCAGCGCGGGACAGGGGGCTATTGGCAAAAACATTCAGTACTTC.

This clone appeared a single time. The chain recombines TRBV28 with TRBJ2-7, with 9 bases fitting TRBD1. The germline V gene has CDR1 MDHEN and CDR2 SYDVKM. The CDR3 runs to 15 residues. Trimming at V came to 5 bases and at J to 0 bases, leaving 5 bases not matched to a gene. CDR3 nucleotide sequence: TGTGCCAGCAGTCCGTGGACAGGGGCCTCCTACGAGCAGTACTTC. Translation: CASSPWTGASYEQYF.

This clone was counted between two and nine times. Written as DNA, the CDR3 is TGTGCCAGCAGCTACGACAGGGAAGTCGGTCAGCCCCAGCATTTT. The encoded protein is CASSYDREVGQPQHF. This rearrangement joins TRBV7-9 to TRBJ1-5; TRBD1 agrees at 7 bases. Germline V gene lookup returns CDR1 SEHNR and CDR2 FQNEAQ (reference sequence). The CDR3 sequence is 15 residues long. The trim removed 4 bases at V and 6 bases at J, leaving 9 bases unmatched.

This clone is a singleton in its sample. The V gene is TRBV7-6, the J gene TRBJ1-2, with D possibly matching TRBD1 (6 bases). Trimming pared 5 bases from V and 5 bases from J, leaving 18 bases between. Looked up from germline, CDR1 is SGHVS and CDR2 is FNYEAQ. The CDR3 extends over 15 amino acids. CDR3 sequence reads: CASSPDSPDSYGYTF. DNA of the CDR3: TGTGCCAGCAGCCCAGACTCTCCGGACAGTTATGGCTACACCTTC.

The CDR3 region is CASSTGTGPGKLFF. The DNA for the CDR3 is TGTGCCAGCAGCACCGGGACAGGGCCCGGAAAACTGTTTTTT. This chain links TRBV5-6 with TRBJ1-4, with 9 bases lining up with TRBD1. From germline, CDR1 is SGHDT and CDR2 YYEEEE. The CDR3 contains 14 residues. V lost 4 bases and J lost 10; bases outside the gene matches: 8.